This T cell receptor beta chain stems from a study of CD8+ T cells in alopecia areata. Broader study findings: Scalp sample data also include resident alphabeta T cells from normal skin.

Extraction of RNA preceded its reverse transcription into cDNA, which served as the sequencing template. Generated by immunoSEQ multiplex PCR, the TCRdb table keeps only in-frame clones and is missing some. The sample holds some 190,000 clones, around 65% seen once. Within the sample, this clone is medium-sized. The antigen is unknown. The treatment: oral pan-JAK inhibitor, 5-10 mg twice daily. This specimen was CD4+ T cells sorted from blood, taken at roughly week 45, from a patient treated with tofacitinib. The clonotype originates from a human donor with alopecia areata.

The CDR3 protein is CASRLGRDGSPLHF. The CDR3 DNA sequence: TGTGCCAGTAGGTTGGGACGTGATGGTTCACCCCTCCACTTT. The J gene is TRBJ1-6, the V gene TRBV19; D is possibly TRBD1 (5 bases). The germline V gene encodes CDR1 LNHDA and CDR2 SQIVND (reference sequence). The CDR3 consists of 14 residues. V was cut by 6 bases and J by 9 bases, with 15 bases left in between. The whole variable domain, remainder taken from reference TRBV19 and TRBJ1-6, is DGGITQSPKYLFRKEGQNVTLSCEQNLNHDAMYWYRQDPGQGLRLIYYSQIVNDFQKGDIAEGYSVSREKKESFPLTVTSAQKNPTAFYLCASRLGRDGSPLHFGNGTRLTVT.